The clone carrying this TCR beta chain was picked up many times. This entry is derived from a study of T cells in Graves' hyperthyroidism and ophthalmopathy. RNA transcripts were the template for amplifying TCR beta CDR3 regions. The HTBI primer set served for first-round RT-PCR of the TCR CDR3. TCRdb redid the calling of the multiplex PCR reads with MiXCR, one entry per CDR3 protein. The sample lists approximately 400,000 distinct CDR3 sequences; about a sixth were seen once. Losses at the gene ends were 7 bases for V and 1 base for J; bases not matched to a gene: 6. The CDR3 is made up of 14 amino acids. The germline gives CDR1 SGHTA, CDR2 FQGTGA.

V usage is TRBV7-3 and J usage is TRBJ1-1; 7 nucleotides line up with TRBD1. Sequenced material: blood. The receptor comes from a woman aged 18-35 years with Graves' hyperthyroidism. The CDR3 coding sequence is TGTGCCAGCACTGCGGGGACAGAGAACACTGAAGCTTTCTTT. This translates into CASTAGTENTEAFF.